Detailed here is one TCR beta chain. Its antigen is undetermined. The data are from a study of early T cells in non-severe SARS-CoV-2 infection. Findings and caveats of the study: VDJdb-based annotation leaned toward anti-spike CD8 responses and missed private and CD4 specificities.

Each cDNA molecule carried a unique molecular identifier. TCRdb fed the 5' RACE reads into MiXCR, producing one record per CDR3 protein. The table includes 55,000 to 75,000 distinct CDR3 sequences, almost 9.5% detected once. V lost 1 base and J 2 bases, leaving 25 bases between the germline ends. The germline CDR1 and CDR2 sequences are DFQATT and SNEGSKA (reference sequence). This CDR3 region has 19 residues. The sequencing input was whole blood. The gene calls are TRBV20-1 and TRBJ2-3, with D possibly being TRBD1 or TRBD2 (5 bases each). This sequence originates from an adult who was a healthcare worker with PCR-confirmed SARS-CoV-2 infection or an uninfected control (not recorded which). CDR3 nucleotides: TGCAGTGCTAGAGTTCTTCGCCGGGACCGCAACTTACACACAGATACGCAGTATTTT. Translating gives CSARVLRRDRNLHTDTQYF.